This passage covers 11 T cell receptor beta chains from one sample sequenced in a study of shared clonotypes between healthy human individuals. Using immunoSEQ multiplex PCR, the repertoire was profiled, and TCRdb retains in-frame clones only, with some absent. The sample shows more than 2,000,000 clones, 80% to 95% of them seen only once. The sample was naive CD4+ T cells from PBMCs. Subset defined: CD45RA+ positively selected. These receptors came from a man aged 18 to 30 in good health. Some clones in this sample may be carry-over from other donors' samples.

The rearrangement joins TRBV5-4 to TRBJ2-3; a possible D gene is TRBD1 (5 bases). Germline values: CDR1 SGHNT, CDR2 YYREEE (reference sequence). The CDR3 runs to 16 residues. V dropped 0 bases and J dropped 1 base, with 12 bases sitting between them. The CDR3 DNA sequence: TGTGCCAGCAGCTTGGTAGGGGCGGATGGCACAGATACGCAGTATTTT. Protein product: CASSLVGADGTDTQYF.

This sequence joins TRBV15 and TRBJ1-5; D unresolved. Germline CDR1 reads LNHNV; CDR2 reads YYDKDF (reference sequence). The CDR3 has 15 residues. The V gene lost 0 bases and the J gene lost 1 base, with 7 bases spanning the gap. CDR3 in DNA: TGTGCCACCAGCAGAGATCCGGGGAGCAATCAGCCCCAGCATTTT. Its protein is CATSRDPGSNQPQHF.

The chain links TRBV2 to TRBJ1-2; D perhaps matches TRBD1 (5 bases). This CDR3 region has 13 residues. Trimming left V 4 bases short and J 6 bases short, with 12 bases between. Germline loops: CDR1 SNHLY, CDR2 FYNNEI. The CDR3 spells CASSVEGIDGYTF. The DNA for the CDR3 is TGTGCCAGCAGTGTCGAGGGGATAGATGGCTACACCTTC.

The chain is built from TRBV7-9 and TRBJ1-3, with 7 bases matching TRBD1. Looked up from germline, CDR1 is SEHNR and CDR2 is FQNEAQ (reference sequence). The CDR3 sequence is 15 residues long. Losses at the gene ends were 5 bases for V and 2 bases for J; bases not matched to a gene: 6. This CDR3 is CASSNPGGAGNTIYF. CDR3 bases: TGTGCCAGCAGCAATCCAGGGGGGGCTGGAAACACCATATATTTT.

The chain carries TRBV4-1 and TRBJ2-3, with no clear D. The V gene's germline CDR1 is MGHRA and CDR2 YSYEKL. The length of the CDR3 is 13 residues. V gave up 3 bases and J gave up 2 bases, with 6 bases separating them. The CDR3 protein is CASSQYSTDTQYF. Written as DNA, the CDR3 is TGCGCCAGCAGCCAGTACTCCACAGATACGCAGTATTTT.

This clone has just a few counts. This sequence joins TRBV9 and TRBJ1-4; possibly TRBD1 for D (5 bases). The CDR3 consists of 15 residues. From germline, CDR1 is SGDLS and CDR2 YYNGEE. With 0 bases removed from V and 3 bases from J, the gap between germline ends came to 9 bases. CDR3 amino acids: CASSVGPGPNEKLFF. The CDR3 DNA reads TGTGCCAGCAGCGTAGGTCCAGGGCCTAATGAAAAACTGTTTTTT.

The CDR3 region is CSATSNGELFF. In DNA form, the CDR3 reads TGCAGTGCTACAAGTAACGGGGAGCTGTTTTTT. The rearrangement links TRBV20-1 to TRBJ2-2; D gene ambiguous. Trimming left V 4 bases short and J 7 bases short, with 7 bases between. Germline assignment: CDR1 DFQATT and CDR2 SNEGSKA (reference sequence). The CDR3 covers 11 residues.

This rearrangement joins TRBV5-4 to TRBJ1-2; no reliable D call. Germline assignment: CDR1 SGHNT and CDR2 YYREEE (reference sequence). With 0 bases removed from V and 0 bases from J, the gap between germline ends came to 6 bases. The CDR3 covers 14 residues. Here the CDR3 DNA reads TGTGCCAGCAGCTTGGGATCGGCTAACTATGGCTACACCTTC. It yields the protein CASSLGSANYGYTF.

In the case of this clone: The same CDR3 can be traced to other DNA sequences in this sample. The chain carries TRBV5-1 and TRBJ2-1; TRBD2 is a possible D gene (6 bases). Trimming removed 7 bases from V and 0 bases from J, with 14 bases in between. The CDR3 extends over 15 amino acids. Germline assignment: CDR1 SGHRS and CDR2 YFSETQ. CDR3 nucleotide sequence: TGCGCCAGCCGCACAGGAGGGAGCTCCTACAATGAGCAGTTCTTC. Amino acid sequence: CASRTGGSSYNEQFF.

In the case of this clone: Distinct nucleotide sequences in the sample also encode this CDR3. The CDR3 here is CASSPDSNQPQHF. The CDR3 nucleotides read TGTGCCAGCTCACCTGACAGTAATCAGCCCCAGCATTTT. J is TRBJ1-5 and V is TRBV18; D is possibly TRBD1 (5 bases). The germline V gene encodes CDR1 KGHSH and CDR2 LQKENI. The CDR3 spans 13 residues. Trimming removed 3 bases from V and 4 bases from J, with 7 bases in between.

This clone appeared a few times. The gene calls are TRBV27 and TRBJ2-1, with D hard to call. Germline V lookup: CDR1 MNHEY, CDR2 SMNVEV (reference sequence). The CDR3 sequence is 13 residues long. The V end was cut by 6 bases, the J end by 1 base, with 7 bases between. The CDR3 bases are TGTGCCAGCAGGGAGAGGTCCTACAATGAGCAGTTCTTC. Its translation: CASRERSYNEQFF.